A single sample is the source of the 15 T cell receptor beta chains below, sequenced in a study of blood T cell repertoires in COVID-19. The table came from immunoSEQ multiplex PCR; TCRdb's copy has only in-frame clones and leaves some out. The data hold some 250,000 clones, with 70% to 90% observed a single time. Sequences were obtained from peripheral blood. These receptors all stem from a man aged 25 to 40 with active or convalescent COVID-19.

This chain uses TRBV4-1 with TRBJ1-1, with a tentative D call TRBD1 (6 bases). The V end lost 8 bases, the J end lost 0 bases, and 13 bases lay between the germline ends. The CDR3 has 14 amino acids. CDR1 and CDR2 from the germline V gene are MGHRA and YSYEKL. The CDR3, as DNA: TGCGCCAGCGCGAGGACAGAGATGAACACTGAAGCTTTCTTT. This sequence encodes CASARTEMNTEAFF.

The chain carries TRBV5-1 and TRBJ2-1; perhaps TRBD1 as D (5 bases). The CDR3 covers 12 residues. CDR1 is SGHRS, CDR2 YFSETQ, per germline. Trimming pared 6 bases from V and 6 bases from J, leaving 10 bases between. CDR3 bases: TGCGCCAGCATGACAGACTCCAATGAGCAGTTCTTC. This codes for CASMTDSNEQFF.

V is TRBV7-3 and J is TRBJ2-5; D possibly corresponds to TRBD2 (5 bases). This CDR3 region has 13 residues. The V gene lost 5 bases and the J gene lost 5 bases, with 12 bases spanning the gap. CDR1 and CDR2 (germline): SGHTA, FQGTGA. The CDR3 protein is CASSPGSWETQYF. In DNA, the CDR3 is TGTGCCAGCAGCCCGGGGTCTTGGGAGACCCAGTACTTC.

The gene calls are TRBV12-3 or TRBV12-4 and TRBJ1-2; 8 bases agree with TRBD1. The V segment lost 6 bases and the J segment 5 bases; nucleotides outside the gene matches: 5. The CDR3 has 13 residues. The CDR3 DNA reads TGTGCCAGCAGCAATCGACAGGGGTATGGCTACACCTTC. Residues: CASSNRQGYGYTF.

This chain links TRBV7-8 with TRBJ1-1; 10 nucleotides line up with TRBD1. Per the germline V gene, CDR1 is SGHVS and CDR2 is FQNEAQ. CDR3 size: 16 residues. The junction had 13 bases not matched to a gene; V was cut back by 4 bases and J by 8 bases. CDR3 nucleotides: TGTGCCAGCAGCTACCAACCTCGGGACAGGGGTAAGGAAGCTTTCTTT. It yields the protein CASSYQPRDRGKEAFF.

J is TRBJ1-4 and V is TRBV19; unclear D gene. The CDR3 totals 12 residues. Germline V CDR1 and CDR2: LNHDA, SQIVND (reference sequence). Trimming took 5 bases from V and 8 from J, leaving 9 bases between them. This chain's CDR3 is CASSYTKEKLFF. As DNA, the CDR3 is TGTGCCAGTAGTTATACAAAGGAAAAACTGTTTTTT.

V and J are TRBV6-1 and TRBJ2-3, with D possibly TRBD1 on 5 matching bases. CDR3 length: 17 amino acids. Germline lookup yields CDR1 MNHNS and CDR2 SASEGT. V was shortened by 3 bases and J by 0 bases, with 16 bases between the two germline ends. This CDR3 reads CASSDWGVGSSTDTQYF. Here the CDR3 DNA reads TGTGCCAGCAGTGACTGGGGCGTCGGGTCTAGCACAGATACGCAGTATTTT.

This chain joins TRBV9 and TRBJ1-2; the match to TRBD1 covers 11 bases. V was clipped by 5 bases and J by 7 bases; unmatched bases: 7. Germline V gives CDR1 SGDLS, CDR2 YYNGEE. The CDR3 covers 14 residues. The CDR3 bases are TGTGCCAGCAGTCCGGGACAGGGGGACTTTGGCTACACCTTC. Its protein product is CASSPGQGDFGYTF.

The V and J genes are TRBV18 and TRBJ2-2; D gene unclear. The CDR3 length is 16 residues. Germline CDR1 KGHSH, CDR2 LQKENI. Between the trimmed V and J ends, which lost 3 bases and 1 base, there was a span of 12 bases. Here the CDR3 DNA reads TGTGCCAGCTCACCTAATTCGAGGCAGAACACCGGGGAGCTGTTTTTT. The encoded protein is CASSPNSRQNTGELFF.

The chain combines TRBV3-1 (or the pseudogene TRBV3-2) with TRBJ1-1, with D possibly matching TRBD1 (6 bases). This CDR3 is built from 17 residues. Germline loops: CDR1 LGHDT, CDR2 YNNKEL (reference sequence). With 4 bases removed from V and 4 bases from J, the gap between germline ends came to 22 bases. CDR3 protein: CASSPLSSTGKGTEAFF. The CDR3, as DNA: TGTGCCAGCAGCCCTCTTTCCTCAACAGGGAAAGGCACTGAAGCTTTCTTT.

This clone was detected once. The V and J genes are TRBV6-5 and TRBJ2-7, with 7 bases aligning to TRBD1. Germline-derived CDR1 and CDR2 are MNHEY and SVGAGI. The CDR3 length is 14 residues. After removal of 5 bases from V and 6 bases from J, the junction contained 10 bases not matched to a gene. CDR3 sequence (DNA): TGTGCCAGCAGTAGCCAGGGACAGTTGTTCGAGCAGTACTTC. This translates into CASSSQGQLFEQYF.

Note on this clone: The same CDR3 also results from other DNA sequences found in this sample. The gene calls are TRBV4-2 and TRBJ1-5; D may be TRBD1 (6 bases). The CDR3 is 15 amino acids. Germline V gene data show CDR1 as LGHNA and CDR2 as YNFKEQ. V was trimmed by 0 bases and J by 5 bases, leaving 11 bases between them. The CDR3 here is CASSQDRTDYQPQHF. The CDR3 nucleotides read TGTGCCAGCAGCCAAGATAGGACAGATTATCAGCCCCAGCATTTT.

This chain links TRBV6-5 with TRBJ2-7, with 7 bases identical to TRBD1. Germline-derived CDR1 and CDR2 are MNHEY and SVGAGI. CDR3 length: 13 amino acids. The V and J ends lost 9 bases and 3 bases, in that order; junction bases with no gene match: 8. In DNA, the CDR3 is TGTGCCAGTACAGGGGTCTTATTCTACGAGCAGTACTTC. This codes for CASTGVLFYEQYF.

V and J are TRBV6-5 and TRBJ2-3, with 12 bases matching TRBD2. Trimming at V came to 5 bases and at J to 3 bases, leaving 3 bases not matched to a gene. Germline lookup yields CDR1 MNHEY and CDR2 SVGAGI. The CDR3 length is 15 residues. The CDR3 reads CASSLLAGGTDTQYF. As DNA, the CDR3 is TGTGCCAGCAGTCTACTAGCGGGGGGAACAGATACGCAGTATTTT.

This chain uses TRBV11-1 with TRBJ1-6; 7 bases map to TRBD1. J gave up 6 bases and V 4 bases, and 3 bases lay outside the gene matches. The CDR3 runs to 14 residues. The V gene's germline CDR1 is SGHAT and CDR2 FQDESV (reference sequence). The chain's CDR3 is CASSSNRGNSPLHF. As DNA, the CDR3 is TGTGCCAGCAGCTCCAACAGGGGTAATTCACCCCTCCACTTT.